These T cell receptor beta chains were read from a single sample in a study of T cells after posttransplantation cyclophosphamide. Assay used: immunoSEQ multiplex PCR; TCRdb lists only in-frame clones, some missing. The sample carries about 32,000 clones, about 91% recorded once. Sequences were obtained from naive CD4+ T cells sorted from blood. The origin of the receptors is a man aged 25-40 years in good health and a related stem cell transplant donor. The CDR3 runs from the conserved cysteine through the conserved F or W. Fields, in order: D gene, J gene, V gene, clone size, CDR3 protein, CDR3 DNA. A D gene is named only where the DNA matches it firmly. Clone sizes are given selectively: once, few, many, or a class where the clone is expanded.

D: TRBD1; J: TRBJ2-5; V: TRBV6-1; size: NA; CDR3: CASSGTGGPQTQYF; DNA: TGTGCCAGCAGTGGGACAGGGGGCCCACAGACCCAGTACTTC
D: NA; J: TRBJ2-1; V: TRBV1; size: NA; CDR3: CTSSLSGHSYNEQFF; DNA: TGCACCAGCAGCCTCAGCGGCCACTCCTACAATGAGCAGTTCTTC
D: NA; J: TRBJ2-1; V: TRBV7-6; size: once; CDR3: CASSLAGLGSYNEQFF; DNA: TGTGCCAGCAGCTTAGCCGGCCTAGGCTCCTACAATGAGCAGTTCTTC
D: TRBD1; J: TRBJ2-2; V: TRBV10-3; size: NA; CDR3: CAIRVTTRDRASTGELFF; DNA: TGTGCCATCAGGGTAACCACCCGGGACAGGGCCTCCACCGGGGAGCTGTTTTTT
D: NA; J: TRBJ2-2; V: TRBV9; size: NA; CDR3: CASSPNQYPGELFF; DNA: TGTGCCAGCAGCCCAAATCAGTACCCCGGGGAGCTGTTTTTT
D: NA; J: TRBJ1-3; V: TRBV5-6; size: NA; CDR3: CASSFVTAGNTIYF; DNA: TGTGCCAGCAGCTTTGTGACAGCTGGAAACACCATATATTTT
D: TRBD1; J: TRBJ2-5; V: TRBV9; size: NA; CDR3: CASSTQGAPWETQYF; DNA: TGTGCCAGCAGCACCCAGGGGGCGCCTTGGGAGACCCAGTACTTC
D: TRBD2; J: TRBJ2-2; V: TRBV4-2; size: NA; CDR3: CASSQEPSGGAGGGELFF; DNA: TGTGCCAGCAGCCAAGAACCTAGCGGGGGCGCGGGTGGCGGGGAGCTGTTTTTT
D: TRBD1; J: TRBJ1-4; V: TRBV4-3; size: NA; CDR3: CASSQDWTGEEKLFF; DNA: TGCGCCAGCAGCCAAGACTGGACAGGGGAAGAAAAACTGTTTTTT
D: NA; J: TRBJ1-6; V: TRBV15; size: NA; CDR3: CATSRVRQGGSPLHF; DNA: TGTGCCACCAGCAGAGTGCGTCAGGGCGGTTCACCCCTCCACTTT
D: NA; J: TRBJ1-2; V: TRBV6-5; size: NA; CDR3: CASSYGWAHSNYGYTF; DNA: TGTGCCAGCAGTTACGGTTGGGCGCACTCTAACTATGGCTACACCTTC
D: NA; J: TRBJ1-2; V: TRBV5-1; size: NA; CDR3: CASSLGWNRVNSNYGYTF; DNA: TGCGCCAGCAGCTTGGGCTGGAACAGAGTCAATTCTAACTATGGCTACACCTTC
D: TRBD2; J: TRBJ2-7; V: TRBV28; size: NA; CDR3: CASSSTPGLGYEQYF; DNA: TGTGCCAGCAGTTCGACCCCGGGACTAGGATACGAGCAGTACTTC
D: NA; J: TRBJ1-5; V: TRBV28; size: NA; CDR3: CASSYRTASNQPQHF; DNA: TGTGCCAGCAGTTATCGGACAGCTAGCAATCAGCCCCAGCATTTT
D: TRBD1; J: TRBJ1-6; V: TRBV29-1; size: NA; CDR3: CSVRQGSSYNSPLHF; DNA: TGCAGCGTTCGACAGGGGAGCTCCTATAATTCACCCCTCCACTTT
D: NA; J: TRBJ1-6; V: TRBV7-3; size: NA; CDR3: CASSLRGRLNSPLHF; DNA: TGTGCCAGCAGCTTAAGAGGCAGATTGAATTCACCCCTCCACTTT
D: TRBD1; J: TRBJ2-7; V: TRBV5-1; size: NA; CDR3: CASSLGGQGAYEQYF; DNA: TGCGCCAGCAGCTTGGGGGGACAGGGGGCGTACGAGCAGTACTTC
D: TRBD1; J: TRBJ1-2; V: TRBV18; size: NA; CDR3: CASSLLPDRVAGYTF; DNA: TGTGCCAGCTCACTACTACCAGACAGGGTGGCTGGCTACACCTTC
D: TRBD2; J: TRBJ2-1; V: TRBV7-3; size: NA; CDR3: CASSPGGVYNEQFF; DNA: TGTGCCAGCAGCCCCGGGGGGGTTTACAATGAGCAGTTCTTC
D: NA; J: TRBJ1-5; V: TRBV7-2; size: NA; CDR3: CASSFAPNSNQPQHF; DNA: TGTGCCAGCAGCTTTGCCCCTAATAGCAATCAGCCCCAGCATTTT
D: NA; J: TRBJ1-3; V: TRBV19; size: once; CDR3: CASSIEARRGDTIYF; DNA: TGTGCCAGTAGTATAGAGGCAAGACGGGGTGACACCATATATTTT
D: NA; J: TRBJ1-4; V: TRBV29-1; size: NA; CDR3: CSVGGRNNEKLFF; DNA: TGCAGCGTAGGGGGACGGAACAATGAAAAACTGTTTTTT
D: TRBD2; J: TRBJ2-2; V: TRBV2; size: few; CDR3: CASTRSGGAKTGELFF; DNA: TGTGCCAGCACCCGATCGGGGGGGGCCAAGACCGGGGAGCTGTTTTTT
D: TRBD2; J: TRBJ2-1; V: TRBV2; size: NA; CDR3: CASSEAGGGGARNEQFF; DNA: TGTGCCAGCAGTGAAGCCGGCGGCGGGGGGGCTCGCAATGAGCAGTTCTTC
D: TRBD1; J: TRBJ1-2; V: TRBV18; size: NA; CDR3: CASSPSGQNYGYTF; DNA: TGTGCCAGCTCACCGTCGGGACAGAACTATGGCTACACCTTC
D: TRBD1; J: TRBJ1-1; V: TRBV5-1; size: NA; CDR3: CASSSSGGSNTEAFF; DNA: TGCGCCAGCAGCTCCTCAGGGGGCTCAAACACTGAAGCTTTCTTT
D: TRBD1; J: TRBJ1-5; V: TRBV19; size: NA; CDR3: CASNTGTGGNQPQHF; DNA: TGTGCCAGTAACACCGGGACAGGGGGCAATCAGCCCCAGCATTTT
D: TRBD2; J: TRBJ2-1; V: TRBV4-1; size: NA; CDR3: CASSQSSGGYNEQFF; DNA: TGCGCCAGCAGCCAAAGTAGCGGGGGCTACAATGAGCAGTTCTTC
D: NA; J: TRBJ2-7; V: TRBV6-5; size: NA; CDR3: CASSYYEGVGYEQYF; DNA: TGTGCCAGCAGTTACTACGAGGGGGTAGGGTACGAGCAGTACTTC
D: NA; J: TRBJ2-3; V: TRBV9; size: NA; CDR3: CASSVARTARNTDTQYF; DNA: TGTGCCAGCAGCGTAGCTAGGACAGCTCGTAACACAGATACGCAGTATTTT
D: TRBD1; J: TRBJ1-1; V: TRBV29-1; size: NA; CDR3: CSVGTGERGTEAFF; DNA: TGCAGCGTCGGGACAGGGGAAAGAGGCACTGAAGCTTTCTTT
D: NA; J: TRBJ1-5; V: TRBV7-3; size: NA; CDR3: CASSLKGTGGVQPQHF; DNA: TGTGCCAGCAGCTTAAAAGGGACGGGAGGGGTTCAGCCCCAGCATTTT
D: NA; J: TRBJ2-1; V: TRBV13; size: NA; CDR3: CASSPVARGLNEQFF; DNA: TGTGCCAGCAGCCCCGTGGCCCGAGGCCTCAATGAGCAGTTCTTC
D: NA; J: TRBJ1-2; V: TRBV6-6; size: NA; CDR3: CASSYPPGDFYGYTF; DNA: TGTGCCAGCAGTTACCCGCCGGGGGATTTCTATGGCTACACCTTC
D: TRBD2; J: TRBJ2-7; V: TRBV16; size: NA; CDR3: CASSLGLADNSYEQYF; DNA: TGTGCCAGCAGCCTGGGACTAGCGGATAACTCCTACGAGCAGTACTTC
D: TRBD1; J: TRBJ2-3; V: TRBV7-8; size: NA; CDR3: CASSFDRGNTDTQYF; DNA: TGTGCCAGCAGCTTCGACAGGGGTAACACAGATACGCAGTATTTT
D: NA; J: TRBJ2-2; V: TRBV5-1; size: NA; CDR3: CASKPSRGTNTGELFF; DNA: TGCGCCAGCAAACCCTCTCGGGGAACGAACACCGGGGAGCTGTTTTTT
D: NA; J: TRBJ2-4; V: TRBV6-6; size: NA; CDR3: CASSVQVVKNIQYF; DNA: TGTGCCAGCAGTGTGCAGGTGGTTAAAAACATTCAGTACTTC
D: TRBD1; J: TRBJ1-2; V: TRBV28; size: few; CDR3: CASSFYGQGASGYTF; DNA: TGTGCCAGCAGTTTCTACGGACAGGGGGCTTCAGGCTACACCTTC
D: NA; J: TRBJ2-1; V: TRBV13; size: NA; CDR3: CASSLVHYNEQFF; DNA: TGTGCCAGCAGCTTAGTTCACTACAATGAGCAGTTCTTC
D: NA; J: TRBJ1-2; V: TRBV19; size: NA; CDR3: CASSIPGVDYGYTF; DNA: TGTGCCAGTAGTATACCAGGGGTAGACTATGGCTACACCTTC
D: NA; J: TRBJ2-7; V: TRBV9; size: NA; CDR3: CASSAKRGSGEQYF; DNA: TGTGCCAGCAGCGCCAAACGGGGGTCCGGGGAGCAGTACTTC
D: NA; J: TRBJ2-7; V: TRBV5-1; size: NA; CDR3: CASSLEGGLKQYF; DNA: TGCGCCAGCAGCTTGGAAGGAGGCCTCAAGCAGTACTTC
D: NA; J: TRBJ2-2; V: TRBV5-6; size: NA; CDR3: CASSLELRGGELFF; DNA: TGTGCCAGCAGCTTGGAACTGAGGGGGGGGGAGCTGTTTTTT
D: TRBD1; J: TRBJ1-1; V: TRBV4-1; size: NA; CDR3: CASSYPNRGKTEAFF; DNA: TGCGCCAGCAGCTACCCCAACAGGGGGAAAACTGAAGCTTTCTTT
D: NA; J: TRBJ1-1; V: TRBV28; size: NA; CDR3: CASSLGGGYTEAFF; DNA: TGTGCCAGCAGTTTAGGTGGGGGGTACACTGAAGCTTTCTTT
D: TRBD1; J: TRBJ2-3; V: TRBV7-3; size: NA; CDR3: CASSSRDRDGTDTQYF; DNA: TGTGCCAGCAGCTCCCGGGACAGGGACGGCACAGATACGCAGTATTTT
D: TRBD1; J: TRBJ1-2; V: TRBV4-1; size: once; CDR3: CASSQETRDRVHNYGYTF; DNA: TGCGCCAGCAGCCAAGAGACCCGGGACAGGGTCCATAACTATGGCTACACCTTC
D: TRBD1; J: TRBJ1-2; V: TRBV9; size: NA; CDR3: CASSFGTANYGYTF; DNA: TGTGCCAGCAGCTTTGGGACAGCTAACTATGGCTACACCTTC
D: TRBD1; J: TRBJ2-7; V: TRBV28; size: NA; CDR3: CASSSTGAYEQYF; DNA: TGTGCCAGCAGTTCGACAGGGGCCTACGAGCAGTACTTC
D: NA; J: TRBJ2-5; V: TRBV9; size: NA; CDR3: CASSVDPGTQYF; DNA: TGTGCCAGCAGCGTAGATCCCGGGACCCAGTACTTC
D: NA; J: TRBJ2-5; V: TRBV7-9; size: NA; CDR3: CASSFGGGRSQETQYF; DNA: TGTGCCAGCAGCTTTGGAGGGGGCAGATCACAAGAGACCCAGTACTTC
D: NA; J: TRBJ2-5; V: TRBV7-2; size: NA; CDR3: CASSLALQKETQYF; DNA: TGTGCCAGCAGCTTAGCGCTACAGAAAGAGACCCAGTACTTC
D: NA; J: TRBJ1-2; V: TRBV5-1; size: NA; CDR3: CASSLTGWATGYTF; DNA: TGCGCCAGCAGCTTAACAGGGTGGGCGACGGGCTACACCTTC
D: NA; J: TRBJ1-1; V: TRBV18; size: NA; CDR3: CASSLPGGRTEAFF; DNA: TGTGCCAGCTCACTGCCGGGGGGGAGGACTGAAGCTTTCTTT
D: TRBD1; J: TRBJ1-2; V: TRBV6-1; size: NA; CDR3: CASSDQGASGYTF; DNA: TGTGCCAGCAGTGACCAGGGGGCGTCTGGCTACACCTTC